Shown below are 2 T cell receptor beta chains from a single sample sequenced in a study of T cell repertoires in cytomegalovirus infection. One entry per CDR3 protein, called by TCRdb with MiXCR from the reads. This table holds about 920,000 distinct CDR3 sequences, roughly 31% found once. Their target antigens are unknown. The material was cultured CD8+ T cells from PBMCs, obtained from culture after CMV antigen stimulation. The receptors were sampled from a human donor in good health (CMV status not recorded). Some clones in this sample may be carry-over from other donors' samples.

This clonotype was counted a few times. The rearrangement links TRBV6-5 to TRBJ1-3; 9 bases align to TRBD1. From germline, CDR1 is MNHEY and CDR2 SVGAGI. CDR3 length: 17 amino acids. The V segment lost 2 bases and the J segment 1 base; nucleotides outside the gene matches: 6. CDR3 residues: CASSYGGQGISGNTIYF. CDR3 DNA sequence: TGTGCCAGCAGTTACGGCGGACAGGGGATTTCTGGAAACACCATATATTTT.

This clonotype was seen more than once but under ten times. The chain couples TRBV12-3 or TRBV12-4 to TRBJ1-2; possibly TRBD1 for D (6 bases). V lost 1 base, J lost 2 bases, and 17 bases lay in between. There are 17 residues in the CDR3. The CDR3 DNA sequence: TGTGCCAGCAGTTTAGGCTGGTTGGGGCAGGGGAACTATGGCTACACCTTC. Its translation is CASSLGWLGQGNYGYTF.